The 20 T cell receptor beta chains listed next were all sequenced from one sample in a study of blood T cell repertoires in COVID-19. Assay used: immunoSEQ multiplex PCR; TCRdb lists only in-frame clones, some missing. The sample holds 250,000 to 400,000 clones; 75% to 90% are singletons and the top ten take roughly 2.9%. The specimen was peripheral blood. The receptors were sampled from a woman in her twenties or thirties with COVID-19, enrolled during active disease.

The J gene is TRBJ2-7, the V gene TRBV7-6, with 16 nucleotides matching TRBD2. After removal of 6 bases from V and 3 bases from J, the junction contained 11 bases not matched to a gene. Germline values: CDR1 SGHVS, CDR2 FNYEAQ. This CDR3 is 18 amino acids long. The CDR3: CASSTGTSGRASRYEQYF. CDR3 in DNA: TGTGCCAGCAGTACCGGGACTAGCGGGAGGGCCTCCCGCTACGAGCAGTACTTC.

The gene calls are TRBV5-1 and TRBJ2-3; TRBD2 might be the D (5 bases). Trimming removed 2 bases from V and 4 bases from J, with 14 bases in between. Germline CDR1 SGHRS, CDR2 YFSETQ. This CDR3 comprises 15 residues. The CDR3 loop is CASSFQPGGSDTQYF. As DNA, the CDR3 is TGCGCCAGCAGCTTCCAACCCGGAGGTTCAGATACGCAGTATTTT.

About this clone: The same CDR3 is also encoded by other DNA sequences in this sample. The chain recombines TRBV10-3 with TRBJ2-7; TRBD2 agrees at 7 bases. Germline assignment: CDR1 ENHRY and CDR2 SYGVKD. The CDR3 sequence is 15 residues long. The trim removed 2 bases at V and 2 bases at J, leaving 6 bases unmatched. The CDR3 loop reads CAISESAAGAYEQYF. The CDR3 DNA reads as TGTGCCATCAGTGAGAGCGCTGCGGGAGCCTACGAGCAGTACTTC.

V and J are TRBV11-2 and TRBJ1-2; 10 bases agree with TRBD1. Germline CDR1 and CDR2: SGHAT and FQNNGV. J lost 6 bases, V lost 0 bases, and 7 bases had no gene match. The CDR3 extends over 16 amino acids. The CDR3 DNA reads TGTGCCAGCAGCTTAGATCCGACAGGGGGCATACATGGCTACACCTTC. It translates to CASSLDPTGGIHGYTF. The full variable domain, completed using reference TRBV11-2 and TRBJ1-2, is EAGVAQSPRYKIIEKRQSVAFWCNPISGHATLYWYQQILGQGPKLLIQFQNNGVVDDSQLPKDRFSAERLKGVDSTLKIQPAKLEDSAVYLCASSLDPTGGIHGYTFGSGTRLTVV.

This clone was observed a handful of times. The sample carries other DNA sequences with the same CDR3. The V call is TRBV5-1, the J call TRBJ1-5; D is uncertain. The germline CDR1 and CDR2 sequences are SGHRS and YFSETQ. The germline V and J ends were trimmed by 0 bases and 4 bases, with 11 bases remaining between them. The CDR3 runs 15 residues. The CDR3 DNA sequence: TGCGCCAGCAGCTTGGAAGGGAGTCGAAATCAGCCCCAGCATTTT. Translation: CASSLEGSRNQPQHF.

The CDR3 DNA follows: TGCGCCAGCAGCACGCCTAGCGGGAGTCTGCATGAGCAGTTCTTC. Amino acids: CASSTPSGSLHEQFF. This chain uses TRBV5-1 with TRBJ2-1, with 10 bases that match TRBD2. Germline-derived CDR1 and CDR2 are SGHRS and YFSETQ. V shed 4 bases, J shed 8 bases, and the junction held 9 bases outside the gene matches. This CDR3 comprises 15 residues. Looking up the rest from reference TRBV5-1 and TRBJ2-1 gives the full variable domain: KAGVTQTPRYLIKTRGQQVTLSCSPISGHRSVSWYQQTPGQGLQFLFEYFSETQRNKGNFPGRFSGRQFSNSRSEMNVSTLELGDSALYLCASSTPSGSLHEQFFGPGTRLTVL.

The chain joins TRBV18 to TRBJ1-2, with D perhaps TRBD1 (5 bases). The length of the CDR3 is 14 residues. Trimming took off 3 bases at V and 0 bases at J, with 8 bases between the two ends. CDR1 is KGHSH and CDR2 is LQKENI in the germline V gene. The CDR3 DNA follows: TGTGCCAGCTCACCGGACACACCTAACTATGGCTACACCTTC. Translated: CASSPDTPNYGYTF.

This rearrangement joins TRBV4-2 to TRBJ1-4, with 10 bases matching TRBD1. J lost 7 bases, V lost 3 bases, and 8 bases had no gene match. The CDR3 is made up of 16 amino acids. Germline V gene lookup returns CDR1 LGHNA and CDR2 YNFKEQ. The CDR3 loop is CASSQGTGEQGEKLFF. As DNA, the CDR3 is TGTGCCAGCAGCCAGGGGACAGGGGAGCAGGGTGAAAAACTGTTTTTT.

The V and J genes are TRBV7-8 and TRBJ2-7; D ambiguous. This CDR3 is 15 amino acids long. Trimming left V 1 base short and J 5 bases short, with 15 bases between. Germline V gene sequence: CDR1 SGHVS, CDR2 FQNEAQ. The CDR3 region is CASSLGHTVKDEQYF. CDR3 DNA: TGTGCCAGCAGCTTAGGTCATACAGTAAAGGACGAGCAGTACTTC. The full variable domain, in which reference TRBV7-8 and TRBJ2-7 provide the parts outside the CDR3, is GAGVSQSPRYKVAKRGQDVALRCDPISGHVSLFWYQQALGQGPEFLTYFQNEAQLDKSGLPSDRFFAERPEGSVSTLKIQRTQQEDSAVYLCASSLGHTVKDEQYFGPGTRLTVT.

The rearrangement links TRBV4-1 to TRBJ2-5; no firm D call. Trimming cost V 1 base and J 1 base, with 7 bases left between them. The CDR3 totals 14 residues. CDR1 and CDR2 (germline): MGHRA, YSYEKL. This chain's CDR3 is CASSQVNGQETQYF. The CDR3 DNA sequence: TGCGCCAGCAGCCAAGTTAACGGCCAAGAGACCCAGTACTTC.

The chain uses TRBV12-3 or TRBV12-4 and TRBJ2-1; D remains ambiguous. The CDR3 runs 13 residues. V was clipped by 1 base and J by 4 bases, with 5 bases between them. This CDR3 reads CASSLVSYNEQFF. DNA of the CDR3: TGTGCCAGCAGTTTAGTATCGTACAATGAGCAGTTCTTC.

This clone was counted a single time. The chain has TRBV9 and TRBJ1-2, with D perhaps TRBD1 (6 bases). Germline V gene lookup returns CDR1 SGDLS and CDR2 YYNGEE. Deletions cut 1 base from V and 0 bases from J, with 10 bases between. The CDR3 sequence is 15 residues long. CDR3 sequence reads: CASSVRDTTNYGYTF. CDR3 nucleotides: TGTGCCAGCAGCGTAAGGGACACCACTAACTATGGCTACACCTTC.

This chain uses TRBV1 with TRBJ1-1; TRBD1, the table's D call, lacks a check against the DNA. TRBV1 is assigned pseudogene status. This CDR3 is built from 17 residues. This chain's CDR3 is CTSRPRIRGIGYTEAFF. In DNA, the CDR3 is TGCACCAGCAGACCCAGAATAAGGGGTATAGGTTACACTGAAGCTTTCTTT.

This chain links TRBV5-1 with TRBJ2-7; weak D call: TRBD2 (6 bases). The CDR3 covers 15 residues. The V and J ends lost 6 bases and 1 base respectively, with 17 bases between them. Germline values: CDR1 SGHRS, CDR2 YFSETQ. As DNA, the CDR3 is TGCGCCAGCACCCCTGCGGGGCGTGATTCCTACGAGCAGTACTTC. This codes for CASTPAGRDSYEQYF.

The chain has TRBV9 and TRBJ1-2; 8 bases agree with TRBD1. Looked up from germline, CDR1 is SGDLS and CDR2 is YYNGEE. The V gene end was trimmed by 3 bases and the J gene end by 3 bases; junction bases not matched to a gene: 7. The CDR3 spans 15 residues. CDR3 protein: CASSATGVVDYGYTF. Written as DNA, the CDR3 is TGTGCCAGCAGCGCGACAGGGGTGGTTGACTATGGCTACACCTTC.

The CDR3 coding sequence is TGTGCCTGGAGTCCCGGGACTAGCGGTTACAATGAGCAGTTCTTC. This translates into CAWSPGTSGYNEQFF. The chain carries TRBV30 and TRBJ2-1, with 11 bases identical to TRBD2. The CDR3 runs 15 residues. After removal of 2 bases from V and 4 bases from J, the junction contained 4 bases not matched to a gene. Germline CDR1 reads GTSNPN; CDR2 reads SVGIG (reference sequence).

V is TRBV4-1 and J is TRBJ2-7; 8 bases agree with TRBD2. CDR1 is MGHRA and CDR2 is YSYEKL in the germline V gene. The CDR3 has 18 residues. Unmatched junction bases numbered 13, after V lost 0 bases and J lost 3 bases. CDR3 residues: CASSQEHAPGLGFYEQYF. The CDR3 region has the DNA TGCGCCAGCAGCCAAGAACATGCCCCGGGACTAGGATTCTACGAGCAGTACTTC.

This sequence joins TRBV24-1 and TRBJ2-1, with D maybe TRBD2 (6 bases). This CDR3 comprises 18 residues. V was shortened by 0 bases and J by 4 bases, with 18 bases between the two germline ends. Germline V gives CDR1 KGHDR, CDR2 SFDVKD. CDR3 sequence: CATSDLQFNAGGYNEQFF. CDR3 in DNA: TGTGCCACCAGTGATTTGCAATTTAACGCCGGGGGATACAATGAGCAGTTCTTC.

The V call is TRBV7-6, the J call TRBJ2-3, with D possibly matching TRBD2 (6 bases). The CDR3 consists of 16 residues. Trimming took off 5 bases at V and 2 bases at J, with 17 bases between the two ends. CDR1 is SGHVS, CDR2 FNYEAQ, per germline. CDR3 nucleotides: TGTGCCAGCAGCCCCCTACCGGGAGTCAACACAGATACGCAGTATTTT. It specifies CASSPLPGVNTDTQYF.

This rearrangement joins TRBV18 to TRBJ2-5; 10 bases agree with TRBD2. The CDR3 contains 15 residues. Germline CDR1 reads KGHSH; CDR2 reads LQKENI. V lost 3 bases to trimming and J lost 4 bases; unmatched junction nucleotides: 5. The CDR3 nucleotides are TGTGCCAGCTCACCGGGACTAGCGATTGGAGAGACCCAGTACTTC. Protein product: CASSPGLAIGETQYF. Full variable domain (missing parts from reference TRBV18 and TRBJ2-5): NAGVMQNPRHLVRRRGQEARLRCSPMKGHSHVYWYRQLPEEGLKFMVYLQKENIIDESGMPKERFSAEFPKEGPSILRIQQVVRGDSAAYFCASSPGLAIGETQYFGPGTRLLVL.